These 22 T cell receptor beta chains share one sample of origin, sequenced in a study of CD8 T cells in Susac syndrome (dated by TCRdb to the late 2010s). Libraries were prepared through the immunoSEQ multiplex PCR assay. RNA was extracted using the RNeasy kit, and about 0.5 to 1 microgram was reverse transcribed with random hexamers. TCRdb reanalyzed the raw reads on its own, using fastp at Q25 for trimming and MiXCR for clone calling, and kept in-frame beta chains. Each entry is one CDR3 protein sequence, shown with its most common DNA and genes. This sample comprises about 180,000 distinct CDR3 sequences, just under 95% of them detected only once. Around 0.095% of the sample belongs to the ten largest clones. The sequenced sample consisted of CD4+ T cells from PBMCs. The source of these receptors is a human donor with Susac syndrome.

The genes are TRBV7-9 and TRBJ2-7; TRBD1 or TRBD2 may be the D gene (5 bases each). The V gene's germline CDR1 is SEHNR and CDR2 FQNEAQ (reference sequence). The CDR3 consists of 15 residues. Between the trimmed V and J ends, which lost 4 bases and 7 bases, there was a span of 20 bases. CDR3 amino acids: CASSYDPGRSREQYF. Written as DNA, the CDR3 is TGTGCCAGCAGCTACGACCCGGGACGGTCCCGGGAGCAGTACTTC.

V gene TRBV20-1 combines with J gene TRBJ2-3; 12 nucleotides agree with TRBD1. CDR1 and CDR2 from the germline V gene are DFQATT and SNEGSKA (reference sequence). The trim removed 6 bases at V and 3 bases at J, leaving 10 bases unmatched. There are 16 residues in the CDR3. CDR3 sequence: CSAHHPGQGATDTQYF. In nucleotides, the CDR3 is TGCAGTGCACATCACCCGGGACAGGGGGCAACAGATACGCAGTATTTT.

This chain joins TRBV24-1 and TRBJ2-5; TRBD1 matches at 7 bases. Germline loops: CDR1 KGHDR, CDR2 SFDVKD. This CDR3 is 16 amino acids long. V shed 5 bases and J 3 bases; nucleotides not matched to a gene: 11. The CDR3 spells CATSGGQSYKEETQYF. In DNA form, the CDR3 reads TGTGCCACCAGTGGGGGACAGTCCTACAAAGAAGAGACCCAGTACTTC.

The V gene is TRBV7-9, the J gene TRBJ1-1; the D is unclear. The CDR3 is 12 amino acids. The V and J ends lost 1 base and 8 bases respectively, with 8 bases between them. Germline loops: CDR1 SEHNR, CDR2 FQNEAQ (reference sequence). The CDR3: CASSLDGVEAFF. The CDR3 DNA is TGTGCCAGCAGCTTAGACGGGGTGGAAGCTTTCTTT.

The chain combines TRBV6-5 with TRBJ2-7; possibly TRBD2 for D (6 bases). The CDR3 loop spans 14 amino acids. The V end was cut by 5 bases, the J end by 2 bases, with 13 bases between. From germline, CDR1 is MNHEY and CDR2 SVGAGI. The CDR3 sequence: CASSGSGSPYEQYF. CDR3 sequence (DNA): TGTGCCAGCAGTGGTAGCGGAAGCCCCTACGAGCAGTACTTC.

This chain connects TRBV20-1 to TRBJ2-5; 7 positions match TRBD2. The CDR3 spans 14 residues. Trimming removed 6 bases from V and 5 bases from J; junction bases left unmatched: 12. Germline V gene sequence: CDR1 DFQATT, CDR2 SNEGSKA (reference sequence). Written as DNA, the CDR3 is TGCAGTGCAAACAGCGGGACCCTCTCGGAGACCCAGTACTTC. The encoded protein is CSANSGTLSETQYF.

The rearrangement joins TRBV2 to TRBJ1-1, with D uncertain. CDR3 length equals 14 residues. The germline V gene has CDR1 SNHLY and CDR2 FYNNEI. The V gene lost 1 base and the J gene lost 1 base, with 7 bases spanning the gap. The CDR3 nucleotides are TGTGCCAGCAGTGAAGAAGGGTCGAACACTGAAGCTTTCTTT. Protein product: CASSEEGSNTEAFF.

The CDR3 DNA is TGTGCCAGCAGCTTGGGAATGGGCGGGGCCACCTACAATGAGCAGTTCTTC. Amino acid sequence: CASSLGMGGATYNEQFF. The V call is TRBV5-6, the J call TRBJ2-1; a possible D gene is TRBD2 (6 bases). The ends were cut back, 0 bases at V and 2 bases at J, with 15 bases in the middle. Germline V CDR1 and CDR2: SGHDT, YYEEEE. CDR3 size: 17 residues.

The rearrangement uses TRBV20-1 and TRBJ1-3; possible D gene TRBD1, 6 bases. The CDR3 totals 16 residues. V was clipped by 0 bases and J by 4 bases, with 16 bases between them. Germline V gives CDR1 DFQATT, CDR2 SNEGSKA (reference sequence). The CDR3 region is CSARDFGGRGGNTIYF. The DNA of the CDR3 is TGCAGTGCTAGAGATTTTGGGGGCCGGGGAGGAAACACCATATATTTT.

CDR3 region: CSASEQGTYGYTF. The CDR3, as DNA: TGCAGTGCTAGCGAACAGGGCACGTACGGCTACACCTTC. The chain couples TRBV20-1 to TRBJ1-2; TRBD1 is a possible D gene (6 bases). CDR3 size: 13 residues. Trimming cost V 3 bases and J 8 bases, with 16 bases left between them. Germline V gene data show CDR1 as DFQATT and CDR2 as SNEGSKA (reference sequence).

The V and J genes are TRBV4-2 and TRBJ2-5; possibly TRBD2 for D (6 bases). Trimming left V 4 bases short and J 3 bases short, with 12 bases between. The germline V gene encodes CDR1 LGHNA and CDR2 YNFKEQ. This CDR3 has 14 residues. The CDR3 region is CASSPHRGEETQYF. The CDR3 nucleotides read TGTGCCAGCAGCCCCCATCGCGGGGAAGAGACCCAGTACTTC.

V is TRBV5-1 and J is TRBJ2-3; perhaps TRBD2 as D (6 bases). The V end was cut by 1 base, the J end by 1 base, with 13 bases between. Germline loops: CDR1 SGHRS, CDR2 YFSETQ. The CDR3 loop spans 16 amino acids. The DNA of the CDR3 is TGCGCCAGCAGCTTGCAGGAGCGGGCCCGCACAGATACGCAGTATTTT. Translated: CASSLQERARTDTQYF.

V usage is TRBV29-1 and J usage is TRBJ2-7; 7 positions agree with TRBD1. V dropped 7 bases and J dropped 3; count of bases not matched to a gene: 6. The CDR3 runs 12 residues. Germline-derived CDR1 and CDR2 are SQVTM and ANQGSEA. The CDR3 sequence is CSAVRDSYEQYF. The CDR3 nucleotides read TGCAGCGCGGTCCGGGACAGCTACGAGCAGTACTTC.

The chain is built from TRBV29-1 and TRBJ2-5; 11 nucleotides line up with TRBD2. Germline V gene sequence: CDR1 SQVTM, CDR2 ANQGSEA. V was clipped by 7 bases and J by 7 bases; unmatched bases: 8. The CDR3 is 13 amino acids. The CDR3 spells CSGTSGGFVTQYF. CDR3 coding DNA: TGCAGCGGAACTAGCGGGGGCTTTGTGACCCAGTACTTC.

V usage is TRBV2 and J usage is TRBJ2-1; D uncertain. Between the trimmed V and J ends, which lost 6 bases and 10 bases, there was a span of 13 bases. Germline assignment: CDR1 SNHLY and CDR2 FYNNEI. The CDR3 contains 12 residues. The CDR3 bases are TGTGCCAGCAGCGCCAGGAGCGTCGAGCAGTTCTTC. It yields the protein CASSARSVEQFF. Complete variable domain (other parts from reference TRBV2 and TRBJ2-1): EPEVTQTPSHQVTQMGQEVILRCVPISNHLYFYWYRQILGQKVEFLVSFYNNEISEKSEIFDDQFSVERPDGSNFTLKIRSTKLEDSAMYFCASSARSVEQFFGPGTRLTVL.

The rearrangement links TRBV4-2 to TRBJ1-5; TRBD1 aligns across 8 bases. V dropped 4 bases and J dropped 6; count of bases not matched to a gene: 11. The CDR3 consists of 16 residues. Germline CDR1 is LGHNA and CDR2 is YNFKEQ. CDR3 nucleotide sequence: TGTGCCAGCAGCCCCGAGACAGGGGCCCTCGGTCAGCCCCAGCATTTT. Protein: CASSPETGALGQPQHF.

This chain connects TRBV4-2 to TRBJ1-2; the D is unclear. The CDR3 extends over 12 amino acids. Germline CDR1 reads LGHNA; CDR2 reads YNFKEQ. V dropped 0 bases and J dropped 6 bases, with 5 bases sitting between them. The CDR3 DNA reads as TGTGCCAGCAGCCAAGAGGGGAATGGCTACACCTTC. It is translated as CASSQEGNGYTF.

This clonotype appeared a few times. The chain links TRBV9 to TRBJ2-5, with TRBD1 as a possible D gene (5 bases). With 0 bases removed from V and 4 bases from J, the gap between germline ends came to 10 bases. The CDR3 is 14 amino acids. Per the germline V gene, CDR1 is SGDLS and CDR2 is YYNGEE. The CDR3 spells CASSVGTGRETQYF. The CDR3 nucleotides read TGTGCCAGCAGCGTAGGTACAGGAAGAGAGACCCAGTACTTC.

J is TRBJ2-7 and V is TRBV5-1, with D tentatively TRBD1 or TRBD2 (5 bases each). This CDR3 spans 13 amino acids. Trimming removed 6 bases at V and 5 bases at J, with 15 bases between. The V gene's germline CDR1 is SGHRS and CDR2 YFSETQ. CDR3 residues: CASTSSRDHEQYF. CDR3 nucleotides: TGCGCCAGCACCTCATCCAGGGACCACGAGCAGTACTTC.

J is TRBJ1-5 and V is TRBV30, with a weak D call TRBD1 (5 bases). Germline loops: CDR1 GTSNPN, CDR2 SVGIG (reference sequence). V was trimmed by 3 bases and J by 2 bases, leaving 11 bases between them. The CDR3 runs to 14 residues. CDR3 sequence reads: CAWRGAGGNQPQHF. The DNA for the CDR3 is TGTGCCTGGAGAGGGGCCGGGGGCAATCAGCCCCAGCATTTT.

The rearrangement joins TRBV20-1 to TRBJ2-5; D may be TRBD2 (5 bases). The V gene lost 3 bases and the J gene lost 7 bases, with 15 bases spanning the gap. Per the germline V gene, CDR1 is DFQATT and CDR2 is SNEGSKA (reference sequence). The CDR3 has 13 amino acids. CDR3 DNA: TGCAGTGCTAGCTTCTCTCGGGGTGTGACCCAGTACTTC. Its translation: CSASFSRGVTQYF.

The chain links TRBV3-1 to TRBJ2-7; no clear D. Per the germline V gene, CDR1 is LGHDT and CDR2 is YNNKEL (reference sequence). There are 12 residues in the CDR3. V lost 2 bases to trimming and J lost 4 bases, with 6 bases between them. CDR3 protein: CASSQQQYEQYF. The CDR3 nucleotides read TGTGCCAGCAGCCAACAGCAGTACGAGCAGTACTTC.